These T cell receptor beta chains were read from a single sample in a study of CD8+ T cells in alopecia areata. Profiling relied on immunoSEQ multiplex PCR, and the TCRdb table lists in-frame clones only, not all of them. The sample includes about 210,000 clones, more than 45% of them seen just once. Specimen: CD4+ T cells sorted from blood, collected at week 4, from a patient treated with tofacitinib. These receptors all stem from a human donor with alopecia areata. The CDR3 runs from the conserved cysteine through the conserved F or W. The D gene is left open where the match is weak. Size tells how often a clone was seen (once, few, many) or the class of an expanded clone, and some rows leave it out.

CDR3 | DNA | size | J | V | D
CASQFYEQYF | TGTGCCAGCCAGTTCTACGAGCAGTACTTC | NA | TRBJ2-7 | TRBV2 | NA
CSVADRVNTDTQYF | TGCAGCGTAGCCGACAGGGTAAACACAGATACGCAGTATTTT | NA | TRBJ2-3 | TRBV29-1 | TRBD1
CSVLEGGIGEQYF | TGCAGCGTTTTAGAGGGAGGGATCGGCGAGCAGTACTTC | few | TRBJ2-7 | TRBV29-1 | TRBD2
CASSLFRSRADTQYF | TGTGCCAGCAGCTTATTTAGGAGCCGGGCAGATACGCAGTATTTT | NA | TRBJ2-3 | TRBV11-2 | NA
CASSGGRETQYF | TGTGCCAGCAGTGGGGGCAGGGAGACCCAGTACTTC | NA | TRBJ2-5 | TRBV2 | NA
CASRQGSYEQYF | TGTGCCAGCAGACAGGGTTCGTACGAGCAGTACTTC | few | TRBJ2-7 | TRBV28 | NA
CASSQEGSGLRSYNEQFF | TGCGCCAGCAGCCAAGAAGGTAGCGGCCTTAGATCCTACAATGAGCAGTTCTTC | NA | TRBJ2-1 | TRBV4-1 | NA
CSVEGQGNGYTF | TGCAGCGTTGAGGGACAAGGGAATGGCTACACCTTC | NA | TRBJ1-2 | TRBV29-1 | NA
CASSLGDSYEQYF | TGTGCCAGCAGCTTAGGGGACAGCTACGAGCAGTACTTC | NA | TRBJ2-7 | TRBV13 | NA
CAWKLDGPGYTF | TGTGCCTGGAAATTGGACGGCCCAGGCTACACCTTC | NA | TRBJ1-2 | TRBV30 | NA
CASSQGRGAVTEAFF | TGTGCCAGCAGCCAAGGGAGGGGGGCCGTCACTGAAGCTTTCTTT | few | TRBJ1-1 | TRBV4-2 | NA
CAISPGQGSYEQYF | TGTGCCATCAGTCCGGGACAGGGATCCTACGAGCAGTACTTC | NA | TRBJ2-7 | TRBV10-3 | TRBD1
CSAFRSEAFF | TGCAGTGCCTTCCGGAGTGAAGCTTTCTTT | NA | TRBJ1-1 | TRBV20-1 | NA
CASSAIPGQGYIQYF | TGTGCCAGCAGCGCCATCCCGGGACAGGGGTACATTCAGTACTTC | few | TRBJ2-4 | TRBV11-2 | TRBD1
CASRALGLAGGPTDTQYF | TGTGCCAGCAGAGCCCTCGGACTAGCGGGGGGACCCACAGATACGCAGTATTTT | NA | TRBJ2-3 | TRBV7-9 | TRBD2
CSGNRGLNTEAFF | TGCAGCGGAAACAGGGGCCTGAACACTGAAGCTTTCTTT | NA | TRBJ1-1 | TRBV29-1 | TRBD1
CSAIIDRRVGVWNTEAFF | TGCAGCGCGATAATCGACAGGAGAGTCGGGGTATGGAACACTGAAGCTTTCTTT | NA | TRBJ1-1 | TRBV29-1 | NA
CSVGPGQGAGYTF | TGCAGCGTTGGTCCGGGACAGGGGGCTGGCTACACCTTC | NA | TRBJ1-2 | TRBV29-1 | TRBD1
CASRQITSTDTQYF | TGCGCCAGTCGACAGATAACCAGCACAGATACGCAGTATTTT | NA | TRBJ2-3 | TRBV5-1 | NA
CASSHGQGNTEAFF | TGTGCCAGCAGCCATGGACAGGGGAACACTGAAGCTTTCTTT | NA | TRBJ1-1 | TRBV13 | TRBD1
CASSSFGWQSSEAFF | TGTGCCAGCAGTTCTTTCGGGTGGCAGAGCAGTGAAGCTTTCTTT | NA | TRBJ1-1 | TRBV6-5 | NA
CASSLAGGAGNEQFF | TGTGCCAGCAGCTTGGCTGGGGGCGCAGGGAATGAGCAGTTCTTC | NA | TRBJ2-1 | TRBV5-6 | NA
CACPRDGTSTDTQYF | TGTGCCTGCCCCCGGGACGGAACTAGCACAGATACGCAGTATTTT | NA | TRBJ2-3 | TRBV30 | NA
CASSPVGTPGEKLFF | TGCGCCAGCAGCCCAGTGGGGACTCCCGGTGAAAAACTGTTTTTT | few | TRBJ1-4 | TRBV4-1 | NA
CASRTKRGHPPNEQFF | TGTGCCAGCAGGACTAAGCGGGGCCATCCCCCCAATGAGCAGTTCTTC | NA | TRBJ2-1 | TRBV13 | TRBD2
CASGPGTANQETQYF | TGTGCTAGTGGTCCCGGGACAGCAAACCAAGAGACCCAGTACTTC | NA | TRBJ2-5 | TRBV12-5 | TRBD1
CSVGLAVGDTQYF | TGCAGCGTTGGACTAGCAGTCGGGGATACGCAGTATTTT | few | TRBJ2-3 | TRBV29-1 | TRBD2
CSVGFTSGGQKQFF | TGCAGCGTTGGTTTTACTAGCGGGGGACAGAAGCAGTTCTTC | NA | TRBJ2-1 | TRBV29-1 | TRBD2
CASSVGAGGYGYTF | TGTGCCAGCAGCGTAGGGGCAGGGGGCTATGGCTACACCTTC | NA | TRBJ1-2 | TRBV9 | TRBD1
CASSLMASTGNNYGYTF | TGCGCCAGCAGCTTAATGGCCTCAACAGGGAATAACTATGGCTACACCTTC | few | TRBJ1-2 | TRBV5-1 | NA
CSVEDGGGYEQYF | TGCAGCGTTGAAGATGGGGGGGGCTACGAGCAGTACTTC | NA | TRBJ2-7 | TRBV29-1 | TRBD2
CASGRRSNTEAFF | TGTGCCAGCGGGCGGCGGTCGAACACTGAAGCTTTCTTT | once | TRBJ1-1 | TRBV11-1 | NA
CASSLNREQYF | TGCGCCAGCAGCTTGAACCGCGAGCAGTACTTC | NA | TRBJ2-7 | TRBV5-1 | NA
CAWSITTKYNEQFF | TGTGCCTGGAGTATAACGACCAAATACAATGAGCAGTTCTTC | few | TRBJ2-1 | TRBV30 | NA
CASSVDSNYGYTF | TGTGCCAGCAGCGTAGACAGCAACTATGGCTACACCTTC | NA | TRBJ1-2 | TRBV9 | NA
CASRHRGFAGELFF | TGTGCCAGCAGGCACAGGGGTTTCGCCGGGGAGCTGTTTTTT | few | TRBJ2-2 | TRBV6-5 | TRBD1
CASSLTPGSGETQYF | TGCGCCAGCAGCTTAACACCGGGAAGTGGGGAGACCCAGTACTTC | NA | TRBJ2-5 | TRBV5-1 | NA
CSVEEVAWDRGNYGYTF | TGCAGCGTTGAAGAGGTAGCGTGGGACAGGGGAAACTATGGCTACACCTTC | NA | TRBJ1-2 | TRBV29-1 | TRBD1
CASSIEAMGQPQHF | TGTGCCAGTAGTATCGAGGCCATGGGGCAGCCCCAGCATTTT | NA | TRBJ1-5 | TRBV19 | NA
CSVSGTGPFSPLHF | TGCAGCGTCTCCGGGACAGGGCCTTTTTCACCCCTCCACTTT | once | TRBJ1-6 | TRBV29-1 | TRBD1
CASSTPSGTRDEQYF | TGTGCCAGTAGTACCCCCTCCGGGACCCGGGACGAGCAGTACTTC | NA | TRBJ2-7 | TRBV19 | NA
CASSLGTGRYEQYF | TGCGCCAGCAGCTTGGGCACAGGGAGGTACGAGCAGTACTTC | NA | TRBJ2-7 | TRBV5-1 | NA
CAWKFTVTGELFF | TGTGCCTGGAAATTCACAGTCACCGGGGAGCTGTTTTTT | NA | TRBJ2-2 | TRBV30 | NA
CSARIPTTGANVLTF | TGCAGCGCCCGGATCCCCACGACTGGGGCCAACGTCCTGACTTTC | NA | TRBJ2-6 | TRBV29-1 | NA
CASSIGTSGGYRTDTQYF | TGTGCCAGCAGCATCGGGACTAGCGGGGGGTACCGCACAGATACGCAGTATTTT | NA | TRBJ2-3 | TRBV7-2 | TRBD2
CASTAPGTGDSPLHF | TGTGCCAGCACAGCACCCGGGACAGGGGATTCACCCCTCCACTTT | few | TRBJ1-6 | TRBV7-9 | TRBD1
CASSRRQGPSSYEQYF | TGTGCCAGCAGCCGCCGACAGGGGCCAAGCTCCTACGAGCAGTACTTC | NA | TRBJ2-7 | TRBV14 | TRBD1
CASSTRASPLHF | TGTGCCAGCAGTACCAGGGCCTCCCCCCTCCACTTT | few | TRBJ1-6 | TRBV7-9 | NA
CASSYPGQGRPQHF | TGTGCCAGCAGTTACCCGGGACAGGGAAGGCCCCAGCATTTT | NA | TRBJ1-5 | TRBV7-2 | TRBD1
CASSVPGQTSGPQHF | TGCGCCAGCAGTGTCCCGGGACAGACCTCAGGGCCCCAGCATTTT | NA | TRBJ1-5 | TRBV23-1 | TRBD1
CASSEAWLHQPQHF | TGTGCCAGCAGTGAAGCGTGGTTACATCAGCCCCAGCATTTT | few | TRBJ1-5 | TRBV2 | NA
CSVGLGSDEQYF | TGCAGCGTCGGCTTGGGTTCCGACGAGCAGTACTTC | NA | TRBJ2-7 | TRBV29-1 | NA
CAWSTGGAYGYTF | TGTGCCTGGAGTACAGGGGGCGCCTATGGCTACACCTTC | NA | TRBJ1-2 | TRBV30 | TRBD1
CSVDSRTDTQYF | TGCAGCGTTGACTCGCGCACAGATACGCAGTATTTT | NA | TRBJ2-3 | TRBV29-1 | NA
CSVEVILGYGYTF | TGCAGCGTTGAAGTTATATTAGGATATGGCTACACCTTC | once | TRBJ1-2 | TRBV29-1 | NA